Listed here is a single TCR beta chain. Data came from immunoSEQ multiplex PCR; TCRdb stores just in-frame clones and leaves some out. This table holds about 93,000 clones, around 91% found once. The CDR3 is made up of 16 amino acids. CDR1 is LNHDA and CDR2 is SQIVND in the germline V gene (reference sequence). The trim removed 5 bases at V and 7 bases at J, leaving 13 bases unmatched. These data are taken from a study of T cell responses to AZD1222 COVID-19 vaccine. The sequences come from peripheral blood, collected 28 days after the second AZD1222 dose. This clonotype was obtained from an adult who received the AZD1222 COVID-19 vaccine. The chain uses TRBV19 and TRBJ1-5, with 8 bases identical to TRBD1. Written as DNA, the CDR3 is TGTGCCAGTAGTCCGAGACGGACAGGGAAGGACCAGCCCCAGCATTTT. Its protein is CASSPRRTGKDQPQHF.